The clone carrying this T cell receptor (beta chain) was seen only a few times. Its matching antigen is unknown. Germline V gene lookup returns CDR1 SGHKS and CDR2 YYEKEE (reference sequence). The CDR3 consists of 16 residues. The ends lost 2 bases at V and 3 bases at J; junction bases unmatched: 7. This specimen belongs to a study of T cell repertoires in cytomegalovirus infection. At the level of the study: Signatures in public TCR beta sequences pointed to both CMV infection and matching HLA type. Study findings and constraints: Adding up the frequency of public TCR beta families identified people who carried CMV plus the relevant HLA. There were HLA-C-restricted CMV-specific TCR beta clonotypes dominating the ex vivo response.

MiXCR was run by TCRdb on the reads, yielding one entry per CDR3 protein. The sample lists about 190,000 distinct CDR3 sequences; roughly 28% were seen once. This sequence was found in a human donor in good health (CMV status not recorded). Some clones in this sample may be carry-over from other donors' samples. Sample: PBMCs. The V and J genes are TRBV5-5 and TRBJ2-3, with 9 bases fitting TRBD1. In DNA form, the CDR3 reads TGTGCCAGCAGCTTAATTACAGGGGGCGCAACAGATACGCAGTATTTT. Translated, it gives CASSLITGGATDTQYF.